This entry concerns a single T cell receptor (beta chain). Its antigen is still unknown. Sequencing was performed with immunoSEQ multiplex PCR; in TCRdb, only in-frame clones are kept and a portion is missing. The sample lists 150,000 or so clones, 86% seen once, with 5.5% to 6% in the top ten. The data were taken from a study of T cell responses to AZD1222 COVID-19 vaccine. Notes on the study in general: Repertoire sampling happened only post peak T cell response. Mapped onto spike, vaccine-associated CD4 TCRs spanned it and were dominant at 160-218 and 743-854. Of spike-specific TCRs, nearly half reportedly target regions left unmutated in variants. Donors, mostly white British, included more females; clonal diversity was possibly underestimated.

V shed 10 bases and J 3 bases; nucleotides not matched to a gene: 6. Germline assignment: CDR1 MDHEN and CDR2 SYDVKM. The CDR3 is made up of 13 amino acids. The specimen comprised peripheral blood, sampled on day 0 of MenACWY control vaccination. The rearrangement links TRBV28 to TRBJ2-3; TRBD1 aligns across 8 bases. This clonotype originated in an adult in good health. The CDR3 loop reads CATGQGGTDTQYF. In DNA form, the CDR3 reads TGTGCCACAGGACAGGGCGGTACAGATACGCAGTATTTT.